This record looks at one TCR beta chain sequence and its context. This table comes from immunoSEQ multiplex PCR, and its TCRdb copy is limited to in-frame clones, with some not included. The sample holds 90,000 to 110,000 clones, approximately 80% seen once. The sample comes from a study of blood T cell repertoires in COVID-19. This CDR3 is 13 amino acids long. The germline CDR1 and CDR2 sequences are SGHKS and YYEKEE (reference sequence). V shed 4 bases and J shed 7 bases, with 14 bases lying between them. This chain joins TRBV5-5 and TRBJ1-1; unclear D gene. Sequencing was done on a sample of peripheral blood. This TCR derives from a woman aged 70-85 years with acute or convalescent COVID-19. Here the CDR3 reads CASSVDGDREAFF. For the CDR3, the DNA is TGTGCCAGCAGCGTTGACGGAGACCGTGAAGCTTTCTTT. The full variable domain, rest sourced from reference TRBV5-5 and TRBJ1-1, is DAGVTQSPTHLIKTRGQQVTLRCSPISGHKSVSWYQQVLGQGPQFIFQYYEKEERGRGNFPDRFSARQFPNYSSELNVNALLLGDSALYLCASSVDGDREAFFGQGTRLTVV.